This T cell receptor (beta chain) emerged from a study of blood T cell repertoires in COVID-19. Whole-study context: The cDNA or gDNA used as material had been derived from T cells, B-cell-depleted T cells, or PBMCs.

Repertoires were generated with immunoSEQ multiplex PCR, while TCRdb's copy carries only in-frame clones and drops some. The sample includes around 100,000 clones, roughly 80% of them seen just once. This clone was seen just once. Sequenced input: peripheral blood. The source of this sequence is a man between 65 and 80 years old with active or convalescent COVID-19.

In DNA, the CDR3 is TGTGCCAGCAGCTTCTGGACACCCACCAATGGCTACACCTTC. Residues: CASSFWTPTNGYTF. The V call is TRBV5-8, the J call TRBJ1-2; tentatively, D is TRBD1 (5 bases). The CDR3 sequence is 14 residues long. Germline CDR1 reads SGHTS; CDR2 reads YDEGEE. Trimming pared 2 bases from V and 6 bases from J, leaving 14 bases between.